Listed below are T cell receptor beta chains from one sample, sequenced in a study of blood T cell repertoires in COVID-19. Produced via immunoSEQ multiplex PCR; TCRdb's table is partial and in-frame only. The table includes over 250,000 clones, 85% to 90% detected once. Material for sequencing was PBMCs or T cells enriched from blood (not recorded which). The receptors here all came from an older woman who had recovered from COVID-19. Both conserved end residues are part of each CDR3. Each record gives: V gene, clone size, D gene, J gene, CDR3 DNA, CDR3 protein. A D gene is named only where the DNA matches it firmly. Some rows mark clone size as missing; the rest say once, few, many or name a class of expanded clone.

>TRBV29-1|NA|TRBD1|TRBJ2-1
TGCAGTGACAGGGAGAGCTCCTACAATGAGCAGTTCTTC
CSDRESSYNEQFF
>TRBV7-8|NA|TRBD2|TRBJ2-3
TGTGCCAGCAGCTTCCGGACTAGCGGGTCTAGCACAGATACGCAGTATTTT
CASSFRTSGSSTDTQYF
>TRBV6-5|once|NA|TRBJ2-1
TGTGCCAGCAGCCCCCTCCACTCCCCCGAGTTCTTC
CASSPLHSPEFF
>TRBV5-1|NA|NA|TRBJ1-2
TGCGCCAGCAGCCTTGGCGGGGGCGAGGATGGCTACACCTTC
CASSLGGGEDGYTF
>TRBV7-8|few|NA|TRBJ1-2
TGTGCCAGCAGAGGCAGGGGCGACTATGGCTACACCTTC
CASRGRGDYGYTF
>TRBV6-5|NA|NA|TRBJ2-3
TGTGCCAGCACTGGCCTTCCTAGCACAGATACGCAGTATTTT
CASTGLPSTDTQYF
>TRBV11-3|NA|NA|TRBJ2-2
TGTGCCAGCGAGGGAAACACCGGGGAGCTGTTTTTT
CASEGNTGELFF
>TRBV7-3|NA|TRBD2|TRBJ2-7
TGTGCCAGCAGCCGGGGGGGCGGAAGCTCCTACGAGCAGTACTTC
CASSRGGGSSYEQYF
>TRBV24-1|NA|TRBD1|TRBJ2-1
TGTGCCACCAGTGACCCCCGACAGGGCTCCTACAATGAGCAGTTCTTC
CATSDPRQGSYNEQFF
>TRBV2|NA|TRBD1|TRBJ2-3
TGTGCCAGCAGTGATGTGAAGACAGGGAGCACAGATACGCAGTATTTT
CASSDVKTGSTDTQYF
>TRBV27|once|TRBD1|TRBJ2-7
TGTGCCAGCAGCACAGGGGGTCCCTACGAGCAGTACTTC
CASSTGGPYEQYF
>TRBV20-1|NA|NA|TRBJ1-2
TGCAGTGCTAGAGGGCTCCTTGGCTACACCTTC
CSARGLLGYTF
>TRBV29-1|NA|NA|TRBJ2-3
TGCAGCGTTGCCAGACAGTTAAGCACAGATACGCAGTATTTT
CSVARQLSTDTQYF
>TRBV4-1|once|TRBD1|TRBJ1-1
TGCGCCAGCAGCCAAGGTGTGACAGGGGGCTGGAACACTGAAGCTTTCTTT
CASSQGVTGGWNTEAFF
>TRBV4-2|NA|NA|TRBJ2-7
TGTGCCAGCAGCCAGAGCCCAACCTACGGCGAGCAGTACTTC
CASSQSPTYGEQYF
>TRBV6-1|NA|NA|TRBJ2-7
TGTGCCAGCAGTGAAGCCCACAGGAACTACGAGCAGTACTTC
CASSEAHRNYEQYF
>TRBV9|NA|NA|TRBJ1-2
TGTGCCAGCAGCGTAGATGAGGCTAGGTTGATTGGCTACACCTTC
CASSVDEARLIGYTF
>TRBV30|NA|TRBD2|TRBJ2-5
TGTGCCTGGAGTCGGGAGCGGGAATTGGAGACCCAGTACTTC
CAWSRERELETQYF
>TRBV9|NA|NA|TRBJ2-5
TGTGCCAGCAGCGTAGTGGGGCCTGGGGATACCCAGTACTTC
CASSVVGPGDTQYF
>TRBV29-1|NA|NA|TRBJ1-2
TGCAGCGTTGGATGGGGGGGTAGTGGCTACACCTTC
CSVGWGGSGYTF
>TRBV9|NA|TRBD1|TRBJ1-3
TGTGCCAGCAGCGTAGCTTTACAGGGGCCCTCTGGAAACACCATATATTTT
CASSVALQGPSGNTIYF
>TRBV3-1/TRBV3-2|NA|NA|TRBJ1-1
TGTGCCAGCAGCCAAGTATTCAGGGGCACTGAAGCTTTCTTT
CASSQVFRGTEAFF
>TRBV30|NA|NA|TRBJ1-4
TGTGCCTGGAGTGGCAGTATTAATGAAAAACTGTTTTTT
CAWSGSINEKLFF
>TRBV5-6|NA|NA|TRBJ2-5
TGTGCCAGCACCCTCCGGGACACCCAAGAGACCCAGTACTTC
CASTLRDTQETQYF
>TRBV2|NA|NA|TRBJ2-5
TGTGCCAGCTCCCCCGGGTCGCTGGGGACCCAGTACTTC
CASSPGSLGTQYF
>TRBV9|NA|TRBD1|TRBJ2-3
TGTGCCAGCAGCGTAGCTACGGGACAGGGCACAGATACGCAGTATTTT
CASSVATGQGTDTQYF
>TRBV5-5|NA|NA|TRBJ2-2
TGTGCCAGCAGCTTGTCGACAGGATGGGACACCGGGGAGCTGTTTTTT
CASSLSTGWDTGELFF
>TRBV2|NA|NA|TRBJ1-5
TGTGCCGGCCACCGGAGGACGAAGGATTTT
CAGHRRTKDF